These T cell receptor beta chains were read from a single sample in a study of T cell repertoires in aging, cancer and after chemotherapy. A single record per CDR3 protein comes from TCRdb applying MiXCR to the multiplex PCR reads. This sample yields around 10,000 distinct CDR3 sequences, of which approximately 25% are seen a single time; about 2.6% belongs to the top ten. The sample taken for sequencing was blood. These receptor sequences come from a human donor in good health. Both conserved end residues are part of each CDR3. A D gene is named only where the DNA matches it firmly. Rows may omit the clone size; those that give it use once, few, many or a size class.

j_call | v_call | d_call | clone_size | cdr3_nt | cdr3_aa
TRBJ2-3 | TRBV12-3/TRBV12-4 | TRBD1 | NA | TGTGCCAGCAGTTTTCGTTTCGGACAGGGAACGAATACGCAGTATTTT | CASSFRFGQGTNTQYF
TRBJ1-6 | TRBV20-1 | NA | medium-sized | TGCAGTGCTAGAGGGACAGTCAATTCACCCCTCCACTTT | CSARGTVNSPLHF
TRBJ2-3 | TRBV27 | NA | few | TGTCCCGGCGGGAACGCCACAGATACGCAGTATTTT | CPGGNATDTQYF
TRBJ2-1 | TRBV28 | NA | NA | TGTGCCAGCAGTTTTAGGGTCTGGAATGAGCAGTTCTTC | CASSFRVWNEQFF
TRBJ2-1 | TRBV15 | NA | NA | TGTGCCACCAGCAGACAGGGAAATTACAATGAGCAGTTCTTC | CATSRQGNYNEQFF
TRBJ1-1 | TRBV5-6 | NA | NA | TGTGCCAGCAGCTTGGCCAAATGCGGGTACACTGAAGCTTTCTTT | CASSLAKCGYTEAFF
TRBJ2-1 | TRBV12-3/TRBV12-4 | NA | medium-sized | TGTGCCAGCAGGTCTTCGGGGGAGCAGTTCTTC | CASRSSGEQFF
TRBJ1-4 | TRBV5-4 | TRBD1 | few | TGTGCCAGCACCCTGGACAGGGGGCTTGGTGAAAAACTGTTTTTT | CASTLDRGLGEKLFF
TRBJ2-2 | TRBV12-3/TRBV12-4 | TRBD2 | medium-sized | TGTGCCAGCATGCATGGCGGGAGGTCCTTCACCGGGGAGCTGTTTTTT | CASMHGGRSFTGELFF
TRBJ2-7 | TRBV6-2/TRBV6-3 | NA | medium-sized | TGTGCCAGCACCCGGGCCGCTCCCTACGAGCAGTACTTC | CASTRAAPYEQYF
TRBJ1-4 | TRBV21-1 | NA | NA | TGTGCCAGCAGCACGAGGGAAGGGGGCGTTATGTTTCTGGGGGAAAAACTGTTTTTT | CASSTREGGVMFLGEKLFF
TRBJ1-2 | TRBV4-1 | NA | few | TGCGCCAGCAGCCAAGTCGCGACTCTCCAGGGGAATGGCTACACCTTC | CASSQVATLQGNGYTF
TRBJ2-7 | TRBV5-1 | NA | NA | TGCGCCAGCAGCTCAACAGGGAACGACGAGCAGTACTTC | CASSSTGNDEQYF
TRBJ1-1 | TRBV30 | NA | NA | TGTGCCTGGAGGTACGACCGGACAGAAATAAGGGTGAACACTGAAGCTTTCTTT | CAWRYDRTEIRVNTEAFF
TRBJ2-7 | TRBV6-5 | TRBD2 | NA | TGTGCCAGCAGTTTGGCTAGCGGGAGGGGTGAGCAGTACTTC | CASSLASGRGEQYF
TRBJ2-1 | TRBV15 | TRBD2 | NA | TGTGCCACCAGCAGAGTTGCGGGAGGGCGGGGTGAGAAGTTCTTC | CATSRVAGGRGEKFF
TRBJ2-2 | TRBV20-1 | NA | few | TGCAGTGCTAGAGGGGGGGACGCGAACACCGGGGAGCTGTTTTTT | CSARGGDANTGELFF
TRBJ2-1 | TRBV4-2 | NA | few | TGTGCCAGTACCAGGGAGGGGGGCAATGAGCAGTTCTTC | CASTREGGNEQFF
TRBJ2-1 | TRBV12-3/TRBV12-4 | TRBD1 | few | TGTGCCAGCACCCCGAACAGGGGTGGGGGAAATGAGCAGTTCTTC | CASTPNRGGGNEQFF
TRBJ2-1 | TRBV7-6 | TRBD2 | NA | TGTGCCAGCAGCTCCCAACAGGGTAGCGGGAGGGCCAGCTCCTACAATGAGCAGTTCTTC | CASSSQQGSGRASSYNEQFF
TRBJ1-1 | TRBV5-6 | NA | medium-sized | TGTGCCAGCAGCTTGCCTGGAGGAGAAGCTTTCTTT | CASSLPGGEAFF
TRBJ2-7 | TRBV9 | TRBD1 | NA | TGTGCCAGCAGACCTGACAGGGGCCACGAGCAGTACTTC | CASRPDRGHEQYF
TRBJ2-5 | TRBV6-4 | TRBD2 | NA | TGTGCCAGCAGCCCCGGGACTAGCGGGGGAGAGACCCAGTACTTC | CASSPGTSGGETQYF
TRBJ1-3 | TRBV7-9 | NA | few | TGTGCCAGCAGCTTAGGCTTCGACTCTGGAAACACCATATATTTT | CASSLGFDSGNTIYF
TRBJ2-1 | TRBV7-2 | NA | medium-sized | TGTGCCAGCAGCTTAGAAGGACTAACATACAATGAGCAGTTCTTC | CASSLEGLTYNEQFF
TRBJ2-2 | TRBV2 | NA | few | TGTGCCAGCAGTGAAGAGCACACCGGGGAGCTGTTTTTT | CASSEEHTGELFF
TRBJ1-2 | TRBV6-1 | NA | medium-sized | TGTGCCAGCAGTGACTCCTCCCGGAGACAGGAAGGCTATGGCTACACCTTC | CASSDSSRRQEGYGYTF